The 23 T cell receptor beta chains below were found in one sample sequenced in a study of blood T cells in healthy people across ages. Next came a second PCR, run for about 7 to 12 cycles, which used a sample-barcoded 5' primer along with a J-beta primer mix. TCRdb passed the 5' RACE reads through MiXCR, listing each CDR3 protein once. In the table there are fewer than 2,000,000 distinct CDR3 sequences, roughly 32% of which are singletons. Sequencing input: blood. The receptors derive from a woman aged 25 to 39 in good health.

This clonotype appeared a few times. As DNA, the CDR3 is TGCGCCAGCAGCTCAACGTCTCAGGGAAGGAACACCGGGGAGCTGTTTTTT. Its translation is CASSSTSQGRNTGELFF. The gene calls are TRBV4-1 and TRBJ2-2; D may be TRBD1 (5 bases). The CDR3 extends over 17 amino acids. Per germline, CDR1 MGHRA and CDR2 YSYEKL. Trimming cost V 5 bases and J 1 base, with 17 bases left between them.

The CDR3 reads CSVAPRGVTTRDNYGYTF. Here the CDR3 DNA reads TGCAGCGTTGCTCCCAGAGGGGTGACAACCCGAGACAACTATGGCTACACCTTC. The V gene is TRBV29-1, the J gene TRBJ1-2; D might be TRBD1 (5 bases). This CDR3 comprises 18 residues. CDR1 and CDR2 from the germline V gene are SQVTM and ANQGSEA. Trimming pared 4 bases from V and 2 bases from J, leaving 26 bases between.

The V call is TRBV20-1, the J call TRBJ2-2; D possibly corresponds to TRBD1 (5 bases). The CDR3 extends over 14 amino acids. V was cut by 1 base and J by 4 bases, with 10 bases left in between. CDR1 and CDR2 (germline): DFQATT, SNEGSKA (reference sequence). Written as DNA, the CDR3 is TGCAGTGCTAGAGGAAACCAGGGCACCGGGGAGCTGTTTTTT. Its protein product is CSARGNQGTGELFF.

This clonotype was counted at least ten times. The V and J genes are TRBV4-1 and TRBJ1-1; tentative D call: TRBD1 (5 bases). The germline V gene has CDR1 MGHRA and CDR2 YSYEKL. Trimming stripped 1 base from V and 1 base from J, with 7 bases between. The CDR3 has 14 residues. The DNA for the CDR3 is TGCGCCAGCAGCCAAGTTGGGGGGAACACTGAAGCTTTCTTT. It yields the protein CASSQVGGNTEAFF.

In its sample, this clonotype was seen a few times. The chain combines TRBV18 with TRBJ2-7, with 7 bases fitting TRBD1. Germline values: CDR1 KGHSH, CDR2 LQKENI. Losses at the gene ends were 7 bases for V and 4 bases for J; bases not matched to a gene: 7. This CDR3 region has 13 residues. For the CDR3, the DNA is TGTGCCAGCTGGAGACAGGGCCAGTACGAGCAGTACTTC. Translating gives CASWRQGQYEQYF.

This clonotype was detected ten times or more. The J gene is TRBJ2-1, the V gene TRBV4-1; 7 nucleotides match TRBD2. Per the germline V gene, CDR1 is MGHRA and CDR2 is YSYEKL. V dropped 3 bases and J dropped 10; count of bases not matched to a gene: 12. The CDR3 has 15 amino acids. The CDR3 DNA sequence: TGCGCCAGCAGCCAGCCAGCGGGAAGGTCGACGGAGCAGTTCTTC. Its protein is CASSQPAGRSTEQFF.

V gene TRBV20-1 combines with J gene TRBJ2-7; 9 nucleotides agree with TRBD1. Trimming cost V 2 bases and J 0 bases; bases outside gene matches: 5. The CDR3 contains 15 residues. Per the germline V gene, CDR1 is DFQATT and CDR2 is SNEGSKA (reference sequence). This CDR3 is CSARRDREGSYEQYF. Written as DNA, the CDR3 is TGCAGTGCTAGAAGGGACAGGGAGGGCTCCTACGAGCAGTACTTC.

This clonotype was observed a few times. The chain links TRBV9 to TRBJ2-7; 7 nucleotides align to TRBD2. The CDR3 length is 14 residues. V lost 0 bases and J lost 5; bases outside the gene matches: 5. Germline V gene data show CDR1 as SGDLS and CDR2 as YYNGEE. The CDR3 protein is CASSVGGSNDEQYF. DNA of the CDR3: TGTGCCAGCAGCGTAGGCGGGAGTAATGACGAGCAGTACTTC.

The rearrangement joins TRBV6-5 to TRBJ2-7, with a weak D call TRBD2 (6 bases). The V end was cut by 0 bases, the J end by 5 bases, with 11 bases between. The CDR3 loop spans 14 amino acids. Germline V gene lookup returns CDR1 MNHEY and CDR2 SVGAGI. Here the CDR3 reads CASSYSTRGDEQYF. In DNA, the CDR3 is TGTGCCAGCAGTTACTCGACTAGGGGAGACGAGCAGTACTTC.

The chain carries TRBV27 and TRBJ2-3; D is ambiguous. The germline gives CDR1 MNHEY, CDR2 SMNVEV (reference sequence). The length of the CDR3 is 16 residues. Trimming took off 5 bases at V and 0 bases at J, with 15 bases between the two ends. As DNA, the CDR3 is TGTGCCAGCAGTGCGGCCGATTACACTAGCACAGATACGCAGTATTTT. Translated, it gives CASSAADYTSTDTQYF.

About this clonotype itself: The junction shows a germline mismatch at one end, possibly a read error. CDR3 in DNA: TGTGCCAACAGCACCCTCCGGACTAGTAATGAGCAGTTCTTC. It codes for CANSTLRTSNEQFF. The rearrangement joins TRBV7-9 to TRBJ2-1, with TRBD2 matching 7 bases. The V gene's germline CDR1 is SEHNR and CDR2 FQNEAQ (reference sequence). The CDR3 spans 14 residues.

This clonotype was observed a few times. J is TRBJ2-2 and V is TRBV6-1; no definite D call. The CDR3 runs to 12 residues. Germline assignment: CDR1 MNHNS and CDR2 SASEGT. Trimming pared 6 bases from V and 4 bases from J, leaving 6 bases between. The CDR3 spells CASRPFTGELFF. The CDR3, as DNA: TGTGCCAGCAGGCCCTTCACCGGGGAGCTGTTTTTT.

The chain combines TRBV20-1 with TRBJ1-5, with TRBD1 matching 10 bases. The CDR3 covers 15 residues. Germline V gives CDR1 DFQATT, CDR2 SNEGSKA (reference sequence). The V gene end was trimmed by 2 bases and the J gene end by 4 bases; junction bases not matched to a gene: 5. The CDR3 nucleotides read TGCAGTGCTAGAAGCCGGACAGGGGGTAATCAGCCCCAGCATTTT. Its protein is CSARSRTGGNQPQHF.

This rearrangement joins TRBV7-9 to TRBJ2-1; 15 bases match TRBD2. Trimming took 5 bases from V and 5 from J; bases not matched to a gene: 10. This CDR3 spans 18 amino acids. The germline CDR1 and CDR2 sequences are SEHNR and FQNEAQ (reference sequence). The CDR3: CASSRTSGGAWTHNEQFF. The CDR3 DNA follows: TGTGCCAGCAGCCGGACTAGCGGGGGGGCGTGGACCCACAATGAGCAGTTCTTC.

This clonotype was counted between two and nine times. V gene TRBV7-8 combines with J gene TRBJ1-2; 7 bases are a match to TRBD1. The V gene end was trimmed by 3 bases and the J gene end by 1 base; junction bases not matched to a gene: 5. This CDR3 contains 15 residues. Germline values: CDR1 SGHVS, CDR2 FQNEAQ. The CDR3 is CASSLGQSLNYGYTF. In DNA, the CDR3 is TGTGCCAGCAGCTTGGGACAGTCCCTTAACTATGGCTACACCTTC.

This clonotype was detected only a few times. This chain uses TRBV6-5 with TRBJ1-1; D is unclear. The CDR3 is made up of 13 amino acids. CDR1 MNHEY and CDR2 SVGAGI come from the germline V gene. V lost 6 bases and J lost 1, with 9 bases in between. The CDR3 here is CASSYTQNTEAFF. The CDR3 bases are TGTGCCAGCAGCTATACACAGAACACTGAAGCTTTCTTT.

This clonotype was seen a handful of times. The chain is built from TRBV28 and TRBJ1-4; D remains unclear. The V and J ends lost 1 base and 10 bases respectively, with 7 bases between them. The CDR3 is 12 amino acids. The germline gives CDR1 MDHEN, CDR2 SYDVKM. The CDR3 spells CASSLSTRKLFF. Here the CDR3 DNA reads TGTGCCAGCAGTTTATCCACCCGAAAACTGTTTTTT.

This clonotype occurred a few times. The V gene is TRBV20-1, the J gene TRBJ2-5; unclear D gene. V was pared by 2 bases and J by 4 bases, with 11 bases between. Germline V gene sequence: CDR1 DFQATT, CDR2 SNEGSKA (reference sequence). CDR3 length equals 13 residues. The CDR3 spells CSARRLKGETQYF. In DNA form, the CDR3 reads TGCAGTGCTAGACGGTTAAAGGGAGAGACCCAGTACTTC.

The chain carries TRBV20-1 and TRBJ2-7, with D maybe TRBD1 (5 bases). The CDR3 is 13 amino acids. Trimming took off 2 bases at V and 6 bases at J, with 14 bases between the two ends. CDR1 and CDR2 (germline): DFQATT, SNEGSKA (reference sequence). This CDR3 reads CSARKQVSGEQYF. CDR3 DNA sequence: TGCAGTGCTAGAAAACAGGTCTCGGGCGAGCAGTACTTC.

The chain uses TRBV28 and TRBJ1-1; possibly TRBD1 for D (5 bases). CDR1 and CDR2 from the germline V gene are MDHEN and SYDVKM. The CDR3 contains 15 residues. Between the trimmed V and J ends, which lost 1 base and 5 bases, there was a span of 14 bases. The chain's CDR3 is CASSLYKGMGTEAFF. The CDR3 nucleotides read TGTGCCAGCAGTTTATATAAGGGGATGGGTACTGAAGCTTTCTTT.

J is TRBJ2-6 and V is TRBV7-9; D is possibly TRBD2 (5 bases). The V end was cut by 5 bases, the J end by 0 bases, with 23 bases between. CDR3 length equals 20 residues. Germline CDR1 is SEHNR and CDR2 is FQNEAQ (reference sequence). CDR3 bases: TGTGCCAGCAGCGAGCCCAAGAGGGTTAACAGCCTCTCTGGGGCCAACGTCCTGACTTTC. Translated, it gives CASSEPKRVNSLSGANVLTF.

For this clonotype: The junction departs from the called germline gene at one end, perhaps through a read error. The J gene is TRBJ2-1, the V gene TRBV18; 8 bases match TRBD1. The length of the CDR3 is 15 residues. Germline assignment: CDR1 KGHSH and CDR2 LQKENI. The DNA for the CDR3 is TGTGCCGGCTCACCTGGACAGGGCAGTATTGATGAGCAGTTCTTC. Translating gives CAGSPGQGSIDEQFF.

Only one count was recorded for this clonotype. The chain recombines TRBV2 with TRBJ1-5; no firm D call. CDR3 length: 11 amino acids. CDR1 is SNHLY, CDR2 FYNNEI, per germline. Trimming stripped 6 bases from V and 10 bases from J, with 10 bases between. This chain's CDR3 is CASSEMGPQHF. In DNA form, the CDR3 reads TGTGCCAGCAGCGAAATGGGTCCCCAGCATTTT.